This T cell receptor (beta chain) was sequenced in a study of CD8 T cells in Susac syndrome. Study-wide results and caveats: In total CD8+ repertoires, roughly 17 Susac-specific public clones were found, and roughly 5 in CD8+ TEMRA repertoires.

In germline, CDR1 is SQVTM, CDR2 ANQGSEA. Losses at the gene ends were 2 bases for V and 1 base for J; bases not matched to a gene: 18. The CDR3 sequence is 19 residues long. Reverse transcription of roughly 0.45 to 1 ug RNA was performed with random hexamers. MiXCR, applied by TCRdb to the immunoSEQ multiplex PCR reads, yields one record per CDR3 protein. The sample records 95,000 to 150,000 distinct CDR3 sequences, just under 95% being singletons. Comments on this clonotype: The antigen is undetermined.

The sequencing input was CD8+ T cells from PBMCs. The V call is TRBV29-1, the J call TRBJ1-2, with TRBD1 matching 8 bases. The receptor comes from a human donor with Susac syndrome. CDR3 region: CSVEKTPDRGQPINYGYTF. CDR3 sequence (DNA): TGCAGCGTTGAAAAGACCCCCGACAGGGGCCAACCCATTAACTATGGCTACACCTTC. The full variable domain, with the rest looked up from reference TRBV29-1 and TRBJ1-2, is SAVISQKPSRDICQRGTSLTIQCQVDSQVTMMFWYRQQPGQSLTLIATANQGSEATYESGFVIDKFPISRPNLTFSTLTVSNMSPEDSSIYLCSVEKTPDRGQPINYGYTFGSGTRLTVV.